These T cell receptor beta chains were read from a single sample in a study of cytomegalovirus exposure and HLA in healthy donors. Assay used: immunoSEQ multiplex PCR; TCRdb lists only in-frame clones, some missing. The data hold more than 150,000 clones, with 84% observed a single time. Sequences were obtained from PBMCs. The receptors were gathered from a boy between 10 and 17 years old in good health and CMV-seronegative. Both conserved end residues are part of each CDR3. Each record gives: D gene, clone size, V gene, J gene, CDR3 protein, CDR3 DNA. The D gene is left open where the match is weak. Not all rows give a size; the values are once, few, many and, for expanded clones, a class.

TRBD1	few	TRBV10-3	TRBJ1-2	CAISGGQGYGYTF	TGTGCCATCAGTGGGGGACAGGGATATGGCTACACCTTC
.	.	TRBV20-1	TRBJ1-1	CSASGDVRAFF	TGCAGTGCCTCAGGGGACGTTAGAGCTTTCTTT
TRBD2	.	TRBV2	TRBJ2-7	CANMGGGFSYEQYF	TGTGCCAACATGGGGGGGGGTTTTAGCTACGAGCAGTACTTC
TRBD1	.	TRBV25-1	TRBJ1-1	CASSSSGTGYTEAFF	TGTGCCAGCAGTAGCTCCGGGACAGGGTACACTGAAGCTTTCTTT
TRBD2	.	TRBV4-2	TRBJ2-7	CASSQDRTRPYEQYF	TGTGCCAGCAGCCAAGACCGGACTAGACCCTACGAGCAGTACTTC
TRBD2	.	TRBV5-4	TRBJ2-5	CASSRSTSDQETQYF	TGTGCCAGCAGCCGATCGACTAGCGACCAAGAGACCCAGTACTTC
.	.	TRBV6-5	TRBJ2-5	CASNGAQETQYF	TGTGCCAGCAATGGAGCACAAGAGACCCAGTACTTC
.	.	TRBV7-9	TRBJ1-2	CASSHGSGNLGGYTF	TGTGCCAGCAGCCACGGGTCAGGGAATTTAGGTGGCTACACCTTC
TRBD2	.	TRBV2	TRBJ2-5	CASSGLAAGETQYF	TGTGCCAGCAGTGGACTAGCGGCGGGGGAGACCCAGTACTTC
TRBD2	.	TRBV5-1	TRBJ2-1	CASSPRTSGRLSYNEQFF	TGCGCCAGCAGCCCACGGACTAGCGGGAGGCTCTCCTACAATGAGCAGTTCTTC
.	.	TRBV6-5	TRBJ2-1	CASRSGLAYNEQFF	TGTGCCAGCAGGTCGGGACTTGCCTACAATGAGCAGTTCTTC
TRBD2	.	TRBV29-1	TRBJ2-1	CSVAPGLAAHEQFF	TGCAGCGTTGCACCAGGGCTAGCGGCCCATGAGCAGTTCTTC
TRBD2	.	TRBV28	TRBJ2-7	CASSSSGTSLNEQYF	TGTGCCAGCAGTTCATCGGGGACTAGCTTAAACGAGCAGTACTTC
.	few	TRBV7-8	TRBJ1-1	CASSHTGWGSNTEAFF	TGTGCCAGCAGCCACACGGGGTGGGGTTCGAACACTGAAGCTTTCTTT
TRBD2	.	TRBV9	TRBJ2-2	CASSVSGGAHTGELFF	TGTGCCAGCAGCGTTAGCGGGGGGGCGCACACCGGGGAGCTGTTTTTT
TRBD1	once	TRBV6-5	TRBJ2-7	CATTRRGQGYEQYF	TGTGCCACTACCCGAAGGGGACAGGGTTACGAGCAGTACTTC
.	.	TRBV20-1	TRBJ1-1	CRGGTEAFF	TGCAGGGGGGGGACTGAAGCTTTCTTT
.	.	TRBV5-5	TRBJ2-1	CASTRGGGVSYNEQFF	TGTGCCAGCACCCGGGGAGGGGGGGTCTCCTACAATGAGCAGTTCTTC
.	.	TRBV28	TRBJ1-1	CASSLPRLMNTEAFF	TGTGCCAGCAGTTTACCCAGACTCATGAACACTGAAGCTTTCTTT
TRBD1	.	TRBV7-2	TRBJ2-7	CASSLGPGQDPYF	TGTGCCAGCAGCTTAGGGCCGGGACAGGATCCGTACTTC
.	.	TRBV30	TRBJ1-1	CAWRSGGESEAFF	TGTGCCTGGAGGTCGGGGGGGGAAAGTGAAGCTTTCTTT
.	.	TRBV11-2	TRBJ2-7	CASSLVGHPMSSYEQYF	TGTGCCAGCAGCTTAGTCGGACACCCTATGAGCTCCTACGAGCAGTACTTC
.	.	TRBV9	TRBJ2-3	CASSVGGESTDTQYF	TGTGCCAGCAGCGTAGGGGGGGAGAGCACAGATACGCAGTATTTT
.	.	TRBV11-2	TRBJ2-1	CASSSVAGTSYNEQFF	TGTGCCAGCAGCTCCGTGGCGGGAACCTCCTACAATGAGCAGTTCTTC
.	.	TRBV10-3	TRBJ2-7	CAISDAPSPEQYF	TGTGCCATCAGTGACGCCCCTTCGCCCGAGCAGTACTTC
TRBD1	.	TRBV11-3	TRBJ2-7	CASSSGTGHDEQYF	TGTGCCAGCAGCTCCGGGACAGGGCACGACGAGCAGTACTTC
.	few	TRBV11-2	TRBJ2-3	CASSLRDWTDTQYF	TGTGCCAGCAGCTTACGGGACTGGACAGATACGCAGTATTTT
.	.	TRBV29-1	TRBJ1-1	CSVEELEAFF	TGCAGCGTTGAGGAGCTAGAAGCTTTCTTT
.	.	TRBV30	TRBJ2-1	CAWSVGTGYNEQFF	TGTGCCTGGAGTGTTGGGACTGGCTACAATGAGCAGTTCTTC
TRBD1	.	TRBV19	TRBJ1-1	CASSTTGGEKGAFF	TGTGCCAGTAGTACGACAGGGGGCGAGAAGGGAGCTTTCTTT
TRBD2	.	TRBV7-3	TRBJ2-1	CASSLTPGSGSGNEQFF	TGTGCCAGCAGCTTAACTCCAGGCAGCGGGAGTGGTAATGAGCAGTTCTTC
.	.	TRBV10-3	TRBJ2-7	CAISVERYYEQYF	TGTGCCATCAGTGTGGAGCGATACTACGAGCAGTACTTC
TRBD2	once	TRBV13	TRBJ2-1	CASSAGLVLGEQFF	TGCGCCAGCAGCGCGGGACTAGTACTTGGTGAGCAGTTCTTC